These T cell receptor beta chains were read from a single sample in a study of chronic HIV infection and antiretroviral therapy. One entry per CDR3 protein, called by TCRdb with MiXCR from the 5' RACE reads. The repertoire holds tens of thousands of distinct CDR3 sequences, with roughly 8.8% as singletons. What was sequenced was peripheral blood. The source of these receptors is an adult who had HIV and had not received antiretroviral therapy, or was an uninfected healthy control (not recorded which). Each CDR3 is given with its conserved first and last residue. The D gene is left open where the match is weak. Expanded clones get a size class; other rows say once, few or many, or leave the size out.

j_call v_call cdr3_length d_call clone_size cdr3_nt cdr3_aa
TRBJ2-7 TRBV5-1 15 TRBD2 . TGCGCCAGCAGCTTGGAATTAGCGGGATCCTACGAGCAGTACTTC CASSLELAGSYEQYF
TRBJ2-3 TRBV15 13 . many TGTGCCACCAGCAGAGGGGGCACAGATACGCAGTATTTT CATSRGGTDTQYF
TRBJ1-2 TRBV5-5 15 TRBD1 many TGTGCCAGCAGCCGGAGGACAGGGGGCTTGGATGGCTACACCTTC CASSRRTGGLDGYTF
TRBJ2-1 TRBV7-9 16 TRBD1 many TGTGCCAGCAGCTTAAGGCAGGGGGCGAGGGGCAATGAGCAGTTCTTC CASSLRQGARGNEQFF
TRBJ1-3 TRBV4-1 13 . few TGCGCCAGCAGCCAAGATCCGCGAAACACCATATATTTT CASSQDPRNTIYF
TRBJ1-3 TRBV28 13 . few TGTGCCAGCAGTTTAGAAGCTGGAAACACCATATATTTT CASSLEAGNTIYF
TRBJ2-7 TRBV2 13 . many TGTGCCAGCAGGGACACGAAGTCCTACGAGCAGTACTTC CASRDTKSYEQYF
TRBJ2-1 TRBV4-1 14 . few TGCGCCAGCAGCCAAGGGGACCCCGCTAATGAGCAGTTCTTC CASSQGDPANEQFF
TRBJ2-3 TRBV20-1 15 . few TGCAGTGCTAGAGAAGGAGGTTGGTCCACAGATACGCAGTATTTT CSAREGGWSTDTQYF
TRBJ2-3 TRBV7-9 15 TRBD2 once TGTGCCAGCAGCTCCGGGACTACCACCGGAGATACGCAGTATTTT CASSSGTTTGDTQYF
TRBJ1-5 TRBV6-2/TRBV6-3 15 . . TGTGCCAGCAGTGTCCAATGGGGAAACAATCAGCCCCAGCATTTT CASSVQWGNNQPQHF
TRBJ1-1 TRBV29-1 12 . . TGCAGCGTTGAGAGGGAGGACACTGAAGCTTTCTTT CSVEREDTEAFF
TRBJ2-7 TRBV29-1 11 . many TGCAGCGTTGTCCGGGCCTACGAGCAGTACTTC CSVVRAYEQYF
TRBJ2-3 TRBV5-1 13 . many TGCGCCAGCAGCTTCGGCAGCACAGATACGCAGTATTTT CASSFGSTDTQYF
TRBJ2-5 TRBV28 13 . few TGTGCCAGCGTACCCGGGCCTCAAGAGACCCAGTACTTC CASVPGPQETQYF
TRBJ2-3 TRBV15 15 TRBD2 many TGTGCCACCAGCACCCGGACTAGCAACACAGATACGCAGTATTTT CATSTRTSNTDTQYF
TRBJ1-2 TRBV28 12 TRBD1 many TGTGCCAGCAGTCCAGGGACAGGCGGCTACACCTTC CASSPGTGGYTF
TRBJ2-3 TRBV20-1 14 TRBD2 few TGCAGTGCTACCCGACTAGCGGAATGGGATACGCAGTATTTT CSATRLAEWDTQYF
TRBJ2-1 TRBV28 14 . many TGTGCCAGCAGTCCATCCCTAGCGTCCTCAGGTCTGTTCTTC CASSPSLASSGLFF
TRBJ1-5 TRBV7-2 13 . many TGTGCCAGCAGCGCTAGAGGCAATCAGCCCCAGCATTTT CASSARGNQPQHF
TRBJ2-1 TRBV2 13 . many TGTGCCAGCAGTGATAACAGGCTGAATGAGCAGTTCTTC CASSDNRLNEQFF
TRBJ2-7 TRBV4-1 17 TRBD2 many TGCGCCAGCAGCCGCTCGAGTGCTAGCGGGGAAGTTTACGAGCAGTACTTC CASSRSSASGEVYEQYF
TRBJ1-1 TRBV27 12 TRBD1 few TGTGCCAGCAGTCGGACAGGCCTCGAAGCTTTCTTT CASSRTGLEAFF
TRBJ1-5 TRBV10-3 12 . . TGTGCCATCAGTGAGGTAGATAAACCCCAGCATTTT CAISEVDKPQHF
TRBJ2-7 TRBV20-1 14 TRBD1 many TGCAGTGCCCAGGACAGGGTACGCTCCTACGAGCAGTACTTC CSAQDRVRSYEQYF
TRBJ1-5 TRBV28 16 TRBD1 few TGTGCCAGCTCAGCCACCCCGGGACAGGGGAGCCAGCCCCAGCATTTT CASSATPGQGSQPQHF
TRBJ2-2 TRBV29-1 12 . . TGCAGCGTTGAATCCCCAATCGGGGAGCTGTTTTTT CSVESPIGELFF
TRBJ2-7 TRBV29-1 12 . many TGCAGCGCCATGACAGACTCCTACGAGCAGTACTTC CSAMTDSYEQYF
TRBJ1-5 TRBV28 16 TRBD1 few TGTGCCAGCAGCACGCCCGGGACAGGGTTCCATCAGCCCCAGCATTTT CASSTPGTGFHQPQHF
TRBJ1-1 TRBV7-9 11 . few TGTGCCAGCAGCTTAGAGGCAGAAGCTTTCTTT CASSLEAEAFF
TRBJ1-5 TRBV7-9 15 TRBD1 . TGTGCCAGCAGCTTGGGACAGGGCTTCAATCAGCCCCAGCATTTT CASSLGQGFNQPQHF
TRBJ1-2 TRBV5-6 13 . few TGTGCCAGCAGCTCTGGGACTGCTAATGGCTACACCTTC CASSSGTANGYTF
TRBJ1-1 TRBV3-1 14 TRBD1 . TGTGCCAGCAGCCTCCGGGACAGGGGAGCTGAAGCTTTCTTT CASSLRDRGAEAFF
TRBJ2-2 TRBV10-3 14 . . TGTGCCATCAAAGGGATGGAGAACACCGGGGAGCTGTTTTTT CAIKGMENTGELFF
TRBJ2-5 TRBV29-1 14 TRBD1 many TGCAGCGTTGAATGGACAGGGGGCTCGGAGACCCAGTACTTC CSVEWTGGSETQYF
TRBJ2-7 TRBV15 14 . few TGTGCCACCAGCAGAGATGGCTACTCCTACGAGCAGTACTTC CATSRDGYSYEQYF
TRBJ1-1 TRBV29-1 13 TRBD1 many TGCAGCGTCGACAGGGGCCCAAGTTCTGAAGCTTTCTTT CSVDRGPSSEAFF
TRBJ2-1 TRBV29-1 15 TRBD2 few TGCAGCGTTGAATATTCTGGGACTAGCCTTAATGAGCAGTTCTTC CSVEYSGTSLNEQFF
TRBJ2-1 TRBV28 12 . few TGTGCCGCCAGGGAGAGGATAGGTGAGCAGTTCTTC CAARERIGEQFF
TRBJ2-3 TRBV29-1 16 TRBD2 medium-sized TGCAGCGTTGAAGGGGTTGGAGCGGGAGCGACAGATACGCAGTATTTT CSVEGVGAGATDTQYF
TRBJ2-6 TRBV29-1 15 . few TGCAGCGTTAAGGGATTTAGGTCTGGGGCCAACGTCCTGACTTTC CSVKGFRSGANVLTF
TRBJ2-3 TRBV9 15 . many TGTGCCAGCAGCGTAGGGGCTGGAGAAGGAGATACGCAGTATTTT CASSVGAGEGDTQYF
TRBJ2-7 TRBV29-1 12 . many TGCAGCGTTGTGGTCAGGGGAGGCGAGCAGTACTTC CSVVVRGGEQYF
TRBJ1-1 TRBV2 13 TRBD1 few TGTGCCAGCAGCGTGGGACAGGGGGCTGAAGCTTTCTTT CASSVGQGAEAFF
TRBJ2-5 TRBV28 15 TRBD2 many TGTGCCAGCAGTACAGGGACTAGCGAACAAGAGACCCAGTACTTC CASSTGTSEQETQYF
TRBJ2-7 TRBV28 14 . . TGTGCCAGCAGCCCGACAGCTATAGCCTACGAGCAGTACTTC CASSPTAIAYEQYF
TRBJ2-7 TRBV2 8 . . TGTGCCAGCAGGACAGGCCTCTTC CASRTGLF
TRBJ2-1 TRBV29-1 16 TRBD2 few TGCAGCGTAACCGGGACTAGCGGCGTCTCCTACAATGAGCAGTTCTTC CSVTGTSGVSYNEQFF
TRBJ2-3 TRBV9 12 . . TGTGCCAGCAGCGGGCCTGTAGATACGCAGTATTTT CASSGPVDTQYF
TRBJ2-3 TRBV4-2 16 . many TGTGCCAGCAGCCAAGATCTAGCGAATGGTGCAGATACGCAGTATTTT CASSQDLANGADTQYF